Listed here are 27 T cell receptor beta chains from one sample, sequenced in a study of beta chain features in type 1 diabetes. The isolated RNA, all of it, was reverse transcribed, so expressed TCRB transcripts were what got sequenced. Sequencing used immunoSEQ multiplex PCR; TCRdb keeps in-frame clones, though not all of them. Among hundreds of thousands of clones, 15% to 19% were seen once, and the ten largest hold more than 0.08%. What was sequenced was naive CD4+ T cells from blood. The receptors originated from a man aged 18 to 35 in good health.

This clone was seen only a few times. The rearrangement links TRBV10-3 to TRBJ2-5, with a weak D call TRBD2 (6 bases). The germline V and J ends were trimmed by 6 bases and 2 bases, with 10 bases remaining between them. Germline V lookup: CDR1 ENHRY, CDR2 SYGVKD. The CDR3 is 13 residues long. CDR3 amino acids: CAIRRGLQETQYF. DNA of the CDR3: TGTGCCATCAGACGGGGACTTCAAGAGACCCAGTACTTC.

V usage is TRBV2 and J usage is TRBJ1-6; 8 bases are shared with TRBD1. There are 14 residues in the CDR3. V dropped 6 bases and J dropped 9; count of bases not matched to a gene: 7. Germline lookup yields CDR1 SNHLY and CDR2 FYNNEI. Written as DNA, the CDR3 is TGTGCCAGCAGCCTGGACAGGGTTGGTTCACCCCTCCACTTT. Protein sequence: CASSLDRVGSPLHF.

This clone has a single count. This chain uses TRBV6-1 with TRBJ2-6; possibly TRBD2 for D (5 bases). CDR1 MNHNS and CDR2 SASEGT come from the germline V gene. The CDR3 extends over 15 amino acids. Trimming removed 1 base from V and 4 bases from J, with 8 bases in between. The chain's CDR3 is CASSEVRAGANVLTF. The CDR3 DNA sequence: TGTGCCAGCAGTGAAGTGCGGGCCGGGGCCAACGTCCTGACTTTC.

About this clone: One junction end disagrees with the germline gene, perhaps due to a read error. CDR3 DNA: TGTGCCAGCGGGATATATAACAATGTGCAGTTCTTC. Amino acids: CASGIYNNVQFF. The chain links TRBV9 to TRBJ2-1; no reliable D call. CDR1 is SGDLS, CDR2 YYNGEE, per germline. The CDR3 is 12 residues long.

This clone was detected a few times. This CDR3 is also generated by other DNA sequences in the sample. The chain uses TRBV7-3 and TRBJ2-5; 7 bases map to TRBD2. The germline V gene has CDR1 SGHTA and CDR2 FQGTGA. The CDR3 consists of 14 residues. Losses at the gene ends were 3 bases for V and 1 base for J; bases not matched to a gene: 2. The CDR3 sequence is CASSLGGSQETQYF. CDR3 DNA: TGTGCCAGCAGCTTGGGCGGGAGCCAAGAGACCCAGTACTTC. Based on the CDR3 plus reference TRBV7-3 and TRBJ2-5, the full variable domain is GAGVSQTPSNKVTEKGKYVELRCDPISGHTALYWYRQSLGQGPEFLIYFQGTGAADDSGLPNDRFFAVRPEGSVSTLKIQRTERGDSAVYLCASSLGGSQETQYFGPGTRLLVL.

This clone was seen only a few times. The chain has TRBV2 and TRBJ2-1; D may match TRBD1 or TRBD2 (5 bases each). Trimming removed 6 bases from V and 4 bases from J, with 16 bases in between. The CDR3 contains 15 residues. CDR1 and CDR2 (germline): SNHLY, FYNNEI. The CDR3 loop is CASSRDRFYYNEQFF. DNA for the CDR3: TGTGCCAGCAGCAGGGACCGTTTTTATTACAATGAGCAGTTCTTC.

The gene calls are TRBV4-3 and TRBJ2-7, with 9 nucleotides matching TRBD1. CDR3 length: 16 residues. V gave up 1 base and J gave up 3 bases; unmatched junction bases: 7. Germline V gene lookup returns CDR1 LGHNA and CDR2 YSLEER. The CDR3 region is CASSQGGTGHLYEQYF. DNA of the CDR3: TGCGCCAGCAGCCAAGGCGGGACAGGGCATCTCTACGAGCAGTACTTC.

This clone was counted a few times. The chain employs TRBV18 and TRBJ1-1, with 8 nucleotides matching TRBD1. CDR1 and CDR2 (germline): KGHSH, LQKENI. V was pared by 4 bases and J by 4 bases, with 5 bases of the junction left unmatched. The CDR3 spans 14 residues. CDR3 nucleotide sequence: TGTGCCAGCTCACAGGAGACAGGGGTCACTGAAGCTTTCTTT. Translating it yields CASSQETGVTEAFF.

V and J are TRBV4-1 and TRBJ2-3, with D tentatively TRBD2 (7 bases). Germline V gene sequence: CDR1 MGHRA, CDR2 YSYEKL. Trimming pared 3 bases from V and 5 bases from J, leaving 15 bases between. There are 15 residues in the CDR3. The CDR3 DNA reads TGCGCCAGCAGCCACCGAGGGGGGGAGGGAGATACGCAGTATTTT. This sequence encodes CASSHRGGEGDTQYF.

V usage is TRBV7-9 and J usage is TRBJ1-5, with TRBD1 as a possible D gene (5 bases). Per germline, CDR1 SEHNR and CDR2 FQNEAQ (reference sequence). The CDR3 is 15 amino acids. V was shortened by 2 bases and J by 5 bases, with 13 bases between the two germline ends. CDR3 in amino acids: CASSLWQGKDQPQHF. The CDR3 DNA reads as TGTGCCAGCAGCTTATGGCAGGGAAAAGATCAGCCCCAGCATTTT. The full variable domain, its missing parts supplied by reference TRBV7-9 and TRBJ1-5, is DTGVSQNPRHKITKRGQNVTFRCDPISEHNRLYWYRQTLGQGPEFLTYFQNEAQLEKSRLLSDRFSAERPKGSFSTLEIQRTEQGDSAMYLCASSLWQGKDQPQHFGDGTRLSIL.

The sample holds a few counts of this clone. V gene TRBV15 combines with J gene TRBJ2-2, with 8 bases lining up with TRBD1. V lost 5 bases to trimming and J lost 4 bases; unmatched junction nucleotides: 9. The germline CDR1 and CDR2 sequences are LNHNV and YYDKDF (reference sequence). The CDR3 has 16 residues. The CDR3 nucleotides are TGTGCCACCAGCGCTGGACAGGGACGGAGCACCGGGGAGCTGTTTTTT. It translates to CATSAGQGRSTGELFF.

The V and J genes are TRBV6-4 and TRBJ2-3; perhaps TRBD1 as D (5 bases). The CDR3 totals 14 residues. CDR1 MRHNA and CDR2 SNTAGT come from the germline V gene. Trimming removed 8 bases at V and 6 bases at J, with 18 bases between. The CDR3 DNA reads as TGTGCCAGCTCCCCGGACACGGCGAGGGATACGCAGTATTTT. Protein product: CASSPDTARDTQYF.

In regard to this clone: Mismatch with germline at one junction end may stem from a read error. The chain employs TRBV29-1 and TRBJ1-1, with D uncertain. Germline values: CDR1 SQVTM, CDR2 ANQGSEA. The CDR3 spans 13 residues. CDR3 coding DNA: TGCAGCGTACAAGGACGGCTGCACACTGAAGTTTTCTTT. Its protein is CSVQGRLHTEVFF.

This clone was seen more than once but under ten times. The chain is built from TRBV2 and TRBJ2-7; D perhaps matches TRBD1 (5 bases). Deletions cut 6 bases from V and 2 bases from J, with 11 bases between. The CDR3 covers 13 residues. Germline values: CDR1 SNHLY, CDR2 FYNNEI. The chain's CDR3 is CASRSGQTYEQYF. The CDR3 nucleotides read TGTGCCAGCAGATCCGGACAAACCTACGAGCAGTACTTC.

A few counts support this clone. The genes are TRBV29-1 and TRBJ2-5, with TRBD2 as a possible D gene (5 bases). Looked up from germline, CDR1 is SQVTM and CDR2 is ANQGSEA. Trimming took off 5 bases at V and 2 bases at J, with 12 bases between the two ends. The CDR3 is 13 amino acids. CDR3 DNA sequence: TGCAGCGTTCCCCTAGCACCTCAAGAGACCCAGTACTTC. It specifies CSVPLAPQETQYF.

This clone came up a few times. The chain couples TRBV7-3 to TRBJ2-1; D is possibly TRBD2 (6 bases). This CDR3 is built from 15 residues. V dropped 2 bases and J dropped 4 bases, with 12 bases sitting between them. Germline V gene lookup returns CDR1 SGHTA and CDR2 FQGTGA. The CDR3 DNA reads TGTGCCAGCAGCTTAGTGTCTAGCGCATACAATGAGCAGTTCTTC. Translation gives CASSLVSSAYNEQFF. The full variable domain, with the rest looked up from reference TRBV7-3 and TRBJ2-1, is GAGVSQTPSNKVTEKGKYVELRCDPISGHTALYWYRQSLGQGPEFLIYFQGTGAADDSGLPNDRFFAVRPEGSVSTLKIQRTERGDSAVYLCASSLVSSAYNEQFFGPGTRLTVL.

This chain uses TRBV6-6 with TRBJ2-2; no definite D call. V was clipped by 7 bases and J by 0 bases, with 9 bases between them. The CDR3 has 14 amino acids. The V gene's germline CDR1 is MNHNY and CDR2 SVGAGI (reference sequence). In DNA, the CDR3 is TGTGCCAGCAAGAAGATACCGAACACCGGGGAGCTGTTTTTT. Translation gives CASKKIPNTGELFF.

The chain is built from TRBV19 and TRBJ2-3, with a possible D match to TRBD2 (5 bases). Germline CDR1 is LNHDA and CDR2 is SQIVND (reference sequence). This CDR3 spans 13 amino acids. Trimming pared 6 bases from V and 1 base from J, leaving 8 bases between. This CDR3 is CASRGVGTDTQYF. For the CDR3, the DNA is TGTGCCAGTAGGGGAGTCGGCACAGATACGCAGTATTTT.

This clone was counted between two and nine times. The chain recombines TRBV27 with TRBJ2-2; D remains ambiguous. V gave up 2 bases and J gave up 0 bases, with 13 bases separating them. The CDR3 sequence is 17 residues long. Per the germline V gene, CDR1 is MNHEY and CDR2 is SMNVEV (reference sequence). CDR3 sequence: CASSLAQANPNTGELFF. The CDR3 DNA is TGTGCCAGCAGTTTAGCCCAGGCGAACCCGAACACCGGGGAGCTGTTTTTT.

The chain carries TRBV4-3 and TRBJ1-2; the D is unclear. Per the germline V gene, CDR1 is LGHNA and CDR2 is YSLEER. Trimming removed 5 bases at V and 8 bases at J, with 12 bases between. CDR3 length: 12 amino acids. The CDR3 DNA sequence: TGCGCCAGCAGCTTAGAGGGTGGCGGCTACACCTTC. This sequence encodes CASSLEGGGYTF.

The gene calls are TRBV4-2 and TRBJ1-4; D gene unclear. The V end lost 2 bases, the J end lost 4 bases, and 14 bases lay between the germline ends. The CDR3 has 16 residues. Germline V gene lookup returns CDR1 LGHNA and CDR2 YNFKEQ. CDR3 nucleotides: TGTGCCAGCAGCCAAAGGGCGGGAACACTTAATGAAAAACTGTTTTTT. Its translation is CASSQRAGTLNEKLFF.

This chain links TRBV7-8 with TRBJ1-4; the D gene is possibly TRBD1 (6 bases). Germline V gene sequence: CDR1 SGHVS, CDR2 FQNEAQ. This CDR3 contains 15 residues. V lost 3 bases, J lost 3 bases, and 11 bases lay in between. DNA of the CDR3: TGTGCCAGCAGCTTCCAGGGGTTGGCTAATGAAAAACTGTTTTTT. Translated, it gives CASSFQGLANEKLFF.

The chain couples TRBV7-9 to TRBJ1-4, with a tentative D call TRBD1 (5 bases). Germline V gene sequence: CDR1 SEHNR, CDR2 FQNEAQ (reference sequence). The CDR3 loop spans 15 amino acids. V was cut by 5 bases and J by 5 bases, with 15 bases left in between. The DNA for the CDR3 is TGTGCCAGCAGCCAATCCAGGGCAGGGAATGAAAAACTGTTTTTT. This encodes CASSQSRAGNEKLFF. The variable domain in full, completed from reference TRBV7-9 and TRBJ1-4, reads DTGVSQNPRHKITKRGQNVTFRCDPISEHNRLYWYRQTLGQGPEFLTYFQNEAQLEKSRLLSDRFSAERPKGSFSTLEIQRTEQGDSAMYLCASSQSRAGNEKLFFGSGTQLSVL.

In this sample, this clone turned up once. V and J are TRBV11-2 and TRBJ1-1, with D hard to call. V was shortened by 0 bases and J by 4 bases, with 21 bases between the two germline ends. From germline, CDR1 is SGHAT and CDR2 FQNNGV. This CDR3 is 18 amino acids long. CDR3 DNA: TGTGCCAGCAGCTTAGATCGGCGGGCCCGGTCAGCGGGCACTGAAGCTTTCTTT. It encodes CASSLDRRARSAGTEAFF.

The rearrangement links TRBV7-6 to TRBJ2-1, with D perhaps being TRBD1 or TRBD2 (5 bases each). This CDR3 comprises 14 residues. Looked up from germline, CDR1 is SGHVS and CDR2 is FNYEAQ. V dropped 1 base and J dropped 5 bases, with 9 bases sitting between them. CDR3 protein: CASSLGGIDNEQFF. In DNA form, the CDR3 reads TGTGCCAGCAGCTTAGGGGGGATCGACAATGAGCAGTTCTTC.

The V and J genes are TRBV6-6 and TRBJ2-7; tentative D call: TRBD1 (5 bases). The CDR3 extends over 14 amino acids. V dropped 3 bases and J dropped 5 bases, with 14 bases sitting between them. The V gene's germline CDR1 is MNHNY and CDR2 SVGAGI (reference sequence). The CDR3 DNA reads as TGTGCCAGCAGTTATGTCCAGGGCCCCCACGAGCAGTACTTC. Translated: CASSYVQGPHEQYF.

In its sample, this clone was seen a few times. The rearrangement uses TRBV7-9 and TRBJ2-1; D gene ambiguous. Looked up from germline, CDR1 is SEHNR and CDR2 is FQNEAQ (reference sequence). V shed 7 bases and J shed 4 bases, with 20 bases lying between them. The CDR3 extends over 16 amino acids. CDR3 sequence reads: CASTGERVWKYNEQFF. In DNA form, the CDR3 reads TGTGCCAGCACTGGCGAACGCGTTTGGAAATACAATGAGCAGTTCTTC.